Sequencing of this T cell receptor beta chain was carried out in a study of blood T cell repertoires in COVID-19. Across the study: Donors in the United States, Italy and Spain gave samples during acute or convalescent COVID-19. In each case, the material was cDNA or gDNA derived from T cells, B-cell-depleted T cells, or PBMCs.

CDR3 length: 15 residues. V was cut by 6 bases and J by 0 bases, with 14 bases left in between. In germline, CDR1 is MNHEY, CDR2 SVGAGI. Under the authors' procedure: Estimation of nucleated cell counts was performed using reference gene primer amplification. Clones were read by immunoSEQ multiplex PCR, and TCRdb kept only the in-frame ones, dropping some. V and J calls and clone size are given by that table; D and trimming were obtained from the DNA. The top ten clones hold 2.5% to 3% of a sample with about 190,000 clones, around 80% of them seen once. Sequenced material: peripheral blood. The rearrangement uses TRBV6-5 and TRBJ1-1; TRBD1 is a possible D gene (5 bases). This receptor was identified in an elderly woman with active or convalescent COVID-19. The CDR3 reads CASSVQGTMNTEAFF. The CDR3 region has the DNA TGTGCCAGCAGCGTCCAGGGAACCATGAACACTGAAGCTTTCTTT.